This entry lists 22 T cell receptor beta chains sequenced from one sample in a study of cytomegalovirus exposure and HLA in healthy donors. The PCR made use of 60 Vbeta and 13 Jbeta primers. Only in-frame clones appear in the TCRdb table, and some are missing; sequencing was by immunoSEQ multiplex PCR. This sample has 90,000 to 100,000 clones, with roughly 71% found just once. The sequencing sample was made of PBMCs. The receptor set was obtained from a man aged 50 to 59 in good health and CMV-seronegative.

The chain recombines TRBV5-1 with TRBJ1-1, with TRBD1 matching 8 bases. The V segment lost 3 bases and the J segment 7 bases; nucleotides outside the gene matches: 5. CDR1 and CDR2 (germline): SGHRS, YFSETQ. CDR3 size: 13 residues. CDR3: CASSSLTGDEAFF. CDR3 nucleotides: TGCGCCAGCAGCTCCTTGACAGGGGATGAAGCTTTCTTT.

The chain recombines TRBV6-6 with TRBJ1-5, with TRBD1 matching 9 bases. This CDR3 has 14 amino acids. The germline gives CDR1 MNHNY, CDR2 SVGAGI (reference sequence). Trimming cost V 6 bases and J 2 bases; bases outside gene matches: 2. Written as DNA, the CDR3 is TGTGCCAGCAGGGACAGGGGAGGCAATCAGCCCCAGCATTTT. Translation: CASRDRGGNQPQHF.

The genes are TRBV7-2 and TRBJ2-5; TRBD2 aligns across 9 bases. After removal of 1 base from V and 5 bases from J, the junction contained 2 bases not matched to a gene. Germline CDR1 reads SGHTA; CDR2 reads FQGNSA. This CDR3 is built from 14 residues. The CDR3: CASSLDSGGETQYF. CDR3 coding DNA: TGTGCCAGCAGCTTAGATAGCGGGGGTGAGACCCAGTACTTC.

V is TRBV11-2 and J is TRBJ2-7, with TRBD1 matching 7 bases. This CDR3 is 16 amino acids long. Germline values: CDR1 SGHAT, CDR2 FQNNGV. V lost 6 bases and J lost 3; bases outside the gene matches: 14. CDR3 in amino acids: CASSSTVNRGSYEQYF. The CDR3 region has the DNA TGTGCCAGCAGTTCTACTGTAAACAGGGGAAGCTACGAGCAGTACTTC.

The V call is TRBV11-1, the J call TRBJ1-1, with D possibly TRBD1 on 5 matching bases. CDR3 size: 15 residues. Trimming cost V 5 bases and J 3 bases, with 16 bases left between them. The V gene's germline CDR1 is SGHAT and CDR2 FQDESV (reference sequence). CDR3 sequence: CASSHIPGGDTEAFF. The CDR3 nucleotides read TGTGCCAGCAGCCACATACCGGGGGGGGACACTGAAGCTTTCTTT.

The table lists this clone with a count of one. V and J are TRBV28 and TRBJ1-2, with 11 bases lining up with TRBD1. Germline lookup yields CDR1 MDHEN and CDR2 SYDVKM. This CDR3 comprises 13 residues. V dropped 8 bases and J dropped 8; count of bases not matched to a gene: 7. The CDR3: CASRTGGARGYTF. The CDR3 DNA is TGTGCCAGCCGGACAGGGGGCGCAAGGGGCTACACCTTC.

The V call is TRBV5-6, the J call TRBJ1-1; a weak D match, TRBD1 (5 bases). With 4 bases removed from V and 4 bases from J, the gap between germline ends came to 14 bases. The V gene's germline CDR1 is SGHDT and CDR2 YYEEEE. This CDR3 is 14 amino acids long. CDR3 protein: CASSPRVPGTEAFF. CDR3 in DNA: TGTGCCAGCAGCCCCAGGGTTCCGGGCACTGAAGCTTTCTTT.

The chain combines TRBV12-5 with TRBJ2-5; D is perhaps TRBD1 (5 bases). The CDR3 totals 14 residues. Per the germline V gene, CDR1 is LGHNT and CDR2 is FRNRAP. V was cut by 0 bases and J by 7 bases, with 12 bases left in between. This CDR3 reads CASGLVGALGTQYF. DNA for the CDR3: TGTGCTAGTGGTTTGGTAGGGGCCCTCGGGACCCAGTACTTC.

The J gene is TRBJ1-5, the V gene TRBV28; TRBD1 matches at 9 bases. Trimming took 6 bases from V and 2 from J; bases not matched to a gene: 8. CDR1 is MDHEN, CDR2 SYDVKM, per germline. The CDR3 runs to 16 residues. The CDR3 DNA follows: TGTGCCAGCAGCTCGGGACAGGGCTTGGGCAATCAGCCCCAGCATTTT. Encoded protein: CASSSGQGLGNQPQHF.

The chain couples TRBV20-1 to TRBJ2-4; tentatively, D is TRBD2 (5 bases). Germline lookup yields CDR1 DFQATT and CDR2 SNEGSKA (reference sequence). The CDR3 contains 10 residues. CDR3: CSGGRNIQYF. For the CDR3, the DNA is TGCAGCGGAGGAAGAAACATTCAGTACTTC.

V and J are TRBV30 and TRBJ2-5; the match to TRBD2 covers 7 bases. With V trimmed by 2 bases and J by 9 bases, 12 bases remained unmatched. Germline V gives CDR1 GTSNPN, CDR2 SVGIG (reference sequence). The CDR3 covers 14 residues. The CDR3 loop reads CAWSYLAVFRSQYF. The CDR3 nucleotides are TGTGCCTGGAGTTATCTAGCGGTCTTCCGGTCCCAGTACTTC.

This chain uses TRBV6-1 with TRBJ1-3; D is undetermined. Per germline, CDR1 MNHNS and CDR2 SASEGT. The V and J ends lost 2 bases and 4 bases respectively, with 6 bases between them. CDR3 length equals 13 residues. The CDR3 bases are TGTGCCAGCAGTGAATCGGGGGGAAACACCATATATTTT. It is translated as CASSESGGNTIYF.

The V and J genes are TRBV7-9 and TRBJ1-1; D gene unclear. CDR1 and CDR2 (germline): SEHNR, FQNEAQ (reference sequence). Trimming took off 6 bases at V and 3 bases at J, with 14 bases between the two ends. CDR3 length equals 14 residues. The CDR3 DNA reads TGTGCCAGCAGTCTCCGCGCCGCGGACACTGAAGCTTTCTTT. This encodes CASSLRAADTEAFF.

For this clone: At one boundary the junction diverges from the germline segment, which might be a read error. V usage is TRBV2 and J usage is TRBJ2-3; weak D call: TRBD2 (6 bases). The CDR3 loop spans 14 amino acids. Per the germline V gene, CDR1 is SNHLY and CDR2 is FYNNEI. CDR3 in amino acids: CASSVPLATYTQYF. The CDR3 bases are TGTGCCAGCAGTGTTCCACTAGCCACATATACGCAGTATTTT.

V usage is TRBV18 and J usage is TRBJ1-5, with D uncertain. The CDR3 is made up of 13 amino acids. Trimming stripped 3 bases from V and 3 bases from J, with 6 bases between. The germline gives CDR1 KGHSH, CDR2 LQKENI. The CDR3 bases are TGTGCCAGCTCACCGACAAACAATCAGCCCCAGCATTTT. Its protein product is CASSPTNNQPQHF.

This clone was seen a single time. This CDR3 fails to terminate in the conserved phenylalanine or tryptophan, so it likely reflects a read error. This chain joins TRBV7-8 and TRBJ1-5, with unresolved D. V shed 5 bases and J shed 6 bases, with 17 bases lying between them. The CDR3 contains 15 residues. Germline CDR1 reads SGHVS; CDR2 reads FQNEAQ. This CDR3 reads CASSLTEQPGQPQHV. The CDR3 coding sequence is TGTGCCAGCAGCCTCACGGAGCAACCGGGTCAGCCCCAGCATGTT.

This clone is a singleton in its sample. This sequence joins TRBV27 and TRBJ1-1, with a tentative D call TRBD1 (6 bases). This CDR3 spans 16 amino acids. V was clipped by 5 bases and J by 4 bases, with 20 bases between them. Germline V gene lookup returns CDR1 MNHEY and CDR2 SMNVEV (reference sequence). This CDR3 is CASSPPGGGRVTEAFF. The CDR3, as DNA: TGTGCCAGCAGTCCCCCCGGCGGGGGGCGGGTCACTGAAGCTTTCTTT.

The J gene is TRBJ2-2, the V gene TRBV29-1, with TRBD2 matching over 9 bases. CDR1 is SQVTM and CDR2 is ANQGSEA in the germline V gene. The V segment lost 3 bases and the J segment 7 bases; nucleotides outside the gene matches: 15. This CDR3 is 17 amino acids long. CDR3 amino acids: CSVDVSASSGMGGELFF. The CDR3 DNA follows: TGCAGCGTTGACGTCTCAGCTTCTAGCGGGATGGGCGGGGAGCTGTTTTTT.

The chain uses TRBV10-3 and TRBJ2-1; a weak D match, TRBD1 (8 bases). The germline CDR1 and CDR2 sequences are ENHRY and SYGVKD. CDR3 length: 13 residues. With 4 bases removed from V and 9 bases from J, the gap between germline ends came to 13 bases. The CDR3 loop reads CAISGQGRVEQFF. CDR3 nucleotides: TGTGCCATCAGTGGACAGGGGAGGGTTGAGCAGTTCTTC.

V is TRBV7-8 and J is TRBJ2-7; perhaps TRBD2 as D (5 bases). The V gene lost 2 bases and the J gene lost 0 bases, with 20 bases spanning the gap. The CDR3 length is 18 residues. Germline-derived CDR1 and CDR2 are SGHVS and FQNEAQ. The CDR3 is CASSLHGLEGGSSYEQYF. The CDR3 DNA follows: TGTGCCAGCAGCTTACATGGGCTGGAAGGAGGTAGCTCCTACGAGCAGTACTTC.

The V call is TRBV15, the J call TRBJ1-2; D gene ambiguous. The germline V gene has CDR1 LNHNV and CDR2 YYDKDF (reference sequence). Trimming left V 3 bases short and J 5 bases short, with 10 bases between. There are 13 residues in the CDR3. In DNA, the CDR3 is TGTGCCACCAGCAGGGAGGGCGATTATGGCTACACCTTC. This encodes CATSREGDYGYTF. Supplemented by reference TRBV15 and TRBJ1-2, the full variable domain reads DAMVIQNPRYQVTQFGKPVTLSCSQTLNHNVMYWYQQKSSQAPKLLFHYYDKDFNNEADTPDNFQSRRPNTSFCFLDIRSPGLGDTAMYLCATSREGDYGYTFGSGTRLTVV.

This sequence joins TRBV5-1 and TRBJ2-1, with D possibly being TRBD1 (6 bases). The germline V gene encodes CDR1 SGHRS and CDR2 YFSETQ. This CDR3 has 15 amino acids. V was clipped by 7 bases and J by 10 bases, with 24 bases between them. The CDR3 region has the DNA TGCGCCAGCTCCATCCTTCCGGGGACATTTAGGGAGCAGTTCTTC. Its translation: CASSILPGTFREQFF. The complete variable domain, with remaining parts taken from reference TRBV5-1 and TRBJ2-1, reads KAGVTQTPRYLIKTRGQQVTLSCSPISGHRSVSWYQQTPGQGLQFLFEYFSETQRNKGNFPGRFSGRQFSNSRSEMNVSTLELGDSALYLCASSILPGTFREQFFGPGTRLTVL.